Here is one T cell receptor beta chain with its context. Negative isolation yielded the CD8+ and CD4+ T cells, while FACS enriched the TEMRA cells. The CDR3 is 13 residues long. V was clipped by 2 bases and J by 0 bases, with 5 bases between them. The germline V gene encodes CDR1 KGHSH and CDR2 LQKENI. This sample stems from a study of CD8 T cells in Susac syndrome. A quantity of roughly 0.5 to 1 ug RNA underwent reverse transcription using random hexamers. From the immunoSEQ multiplex PCR reads, TCRdb called clonotypes with MiXCR, one entry per CDR3 protein. The repertoire holds some 160,000 distinct CDR3 sequences, with approximately 94% as singletons.

The chain joins TRBV18 to TRBJ2-7; D ambiguous. This clonotype was obtained from a human donor with Susac syndrome. The sample taken for sequencing was CD4+ T cells from PBMCs. The CDR3 sequence: CASSPGFSYEQYF. The DNA for the CDR3 is TGTGCCAGCTCACCAGGGTTCTCCTACGAGCAGTACTTC.